This T cell receptor (beta chain) is drawn from a study of shared clonotypes between healthy human individuals. Study background: In total, the donors were a couple of women and a few men aged 18 to 49.

With 1 base removed from V and 5 bases from J, the gap between germline ends came to 15 bases. This CDR3 is built from 16 residues. Looked up from germline, CDR1 is SGHRS and CDR2 is YFSETQ. Samples underwent the assay at deep level. Original processing methods: Filtering of immunoSEQ junctional sequences could not match full-length read filtering. Here immunoSEQ multiplex PCR was the method, and the copy in TCRdb shows in-frame clones only, minus some. V, J and clone size derive from that table, while D and trimming were established from the DNA sequence. The table lists some 580,000 clones, 95% to 98% of them singletons. The naive CD8 fraction comprised CD45RO-negative cells positively selected for CCR7 and excluded terminally differentiated effector memory CD45RA+ cells.

The sample comprised naive CD8+ T cells sorted from blood. This sequence was found in a man aged 30 to 39 in good health. The rearrangement uses TRBV5-1 and TRBJ2-2; D might be TRBD1 (6 bases). CDR3 coding DNA: TGCGCCAGCAGCTTGTTGGCAGGGGACCGAACCGGGGAGCTGTTTTTT. Protein sequence: CASSLLAGDRTGELFF.